This TCR beta chain was documented in a study of T-cell reconstitution after alpha-beta-depleted transplantation in children (dated by TCRdb to about 2016). About the full investigation: The study quantitatively tracked T-cell immune reconstitution after TCRalphabeta/CD19-depleted allogeneic hematopoietic cell transplantation in children using TCR repertoire profiling.

V drops 1 base and J drops 5 bases, leaving 11 bases in between. The CDR3 covers 14 residues, taking in both the cysteine and the phenylalanine. Here the CDR3 DNA is all that survives: 42 bases in frame from base 1. Based on the germline V gene, the CDR1 and CDR2 sequences are MNHEY and SVGEGT. The meaning of the sample's treatment or condition label: allogeneic hematopoietic cell transplantation with graft depleted of TCRalphabeta T cells and CD19 B cells. The children who served as transplant recipients had been given grafts of TCRalphabeta/CD19-depleted allogeneic hematopoietic cells. Receptor amplification or capture employed PCR. The sequencer listed for this sample is Illumina HiSeq 2500. To normalize quantification of the TCRbeta repertoire, the TCR libraries were built with molecular barcoding that relied on unique molecular identifiers. TCRdb reanalyzed the raw reads on its own, using fastp at Q25 for trimming and MiXCR for clone calling, and kept in-frame beta chains. Rows with one shared CDR3 protein collapse into an entry with the most common genes and DNA. In all, the sample holds more than 200,000 distinct CDR3 sequences, and about 26% of those were seen once. The leading ten clones occupy 2% to 3% of the sample.

This clonotype was counted only a few times. This clone's antigen is unknown. Per-nucleotide qualities are absent, and no much larger clonotype sits a single base away. Beyond this particular receptor, the publication reports: In some patients, the high TCRbeta diversity seen at day 60 was put down to recipient T cells and intrathymic progenitors that had survived conditioning. Apparently early alphabetaT-cell count recovery about two months after transplant reportedly relied on only several hundred rapidly expanded clones derived from non-depleted graft cells. Over the following months the frequencies of hyperexpanded clones went down, and after one year T-cell counts and TCRbeta diversity were mostly credited to newly produced T cells.

This TCR was sampled from a girl between 2 and 10 years old with Fanconi anemia, due to receive a stem cell transplant. This sample comprised PBMCs, obtained before TCRalphabeta/CD19-depleted stem cell transplant. The V and J genes are TRBV6-2 or TRBV6-3 and TRBJ1-1; perhaps TRBD1 is the D gene, with 5 bases matching. CDR3 sequence: CASSYWGGMTEAFF. DNA sequence: TGTGCCAGCAGTTACTGGGGGGGAATGACTGAAGCTTTCTTT.